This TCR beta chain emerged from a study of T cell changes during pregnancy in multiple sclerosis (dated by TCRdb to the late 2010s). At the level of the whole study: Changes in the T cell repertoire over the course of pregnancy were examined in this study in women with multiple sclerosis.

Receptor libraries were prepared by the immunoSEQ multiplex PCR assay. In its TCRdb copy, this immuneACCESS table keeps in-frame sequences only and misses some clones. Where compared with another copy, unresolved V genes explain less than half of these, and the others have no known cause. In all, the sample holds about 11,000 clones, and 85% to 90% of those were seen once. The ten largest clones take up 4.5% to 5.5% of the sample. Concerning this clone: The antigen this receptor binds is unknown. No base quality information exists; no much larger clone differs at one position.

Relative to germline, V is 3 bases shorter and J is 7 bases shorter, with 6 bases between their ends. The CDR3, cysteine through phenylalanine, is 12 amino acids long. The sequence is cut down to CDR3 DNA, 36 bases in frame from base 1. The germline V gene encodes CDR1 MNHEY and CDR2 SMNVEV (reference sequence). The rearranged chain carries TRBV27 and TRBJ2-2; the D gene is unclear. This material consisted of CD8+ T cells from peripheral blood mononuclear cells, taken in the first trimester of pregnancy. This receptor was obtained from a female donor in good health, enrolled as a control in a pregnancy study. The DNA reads TGTGCCAGCAGTTTTTCCCGCGGGGAGCTGTTTTTT. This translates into CASSFSRGELFF.